This T cell receptor (beta chain) was sequenced for a study of human T cells and chemical hapten exposure. V shed 4 bases and J shed 5 bases, with 8 bases lying between them. The CDR3 is 13 residues long. Germline V gene data show CDR1 as KGHDR and CDR2 as SFDVKD. One entry per CDR3 protein, called by TCRdb with MiXCR from the RACE reads. Of some 360,000 distinct CDR3 sequences listed, about 5.1% are singletons. Stated time point: pre-sensitization, week 0. Treatment: therapeutic diphenylcyclopropenone sensitization with weekly scalp DPC. This sequence originates from a woman in her fifties or sixties with alopecia areata. Some clones in this sample may be carry-over from other donors' samples. The V and J genes are TRBV24-1 and TRBJ1-5; a possible D gene is TRBD1 (5 bases). The specimen was whole blood, collected in connection with sensitization to the hapten diphenylcyclopropenone (DPC). Here the CDR3 DNA reads TGTGCCACCAGTGACAGGGTGGATCAGCCCCAGCATTTT. Translating gives CATSDRVDQPQHF.